This TCR beta chain was documented in a study of control samples from healthy donors and cancer patients. This clone has just one count. TCRdb's table, derived via immunoSEQ multiplex PCR, lists solely in-frame clones and lacks some. The sample records roughly 150,000 clones, 70% to 90% being singletons. CDR1 is MNHNY, CDR2 SVGAGI, per germline (reference sequence). The CDR3 is made up of 14 amino acids. Trimming took off 5 bases at V and 5 bases at J, with 15 bases between the two ends. The rearrangement links TRBV6-6 to TRBJ2-5; either TRBD1 or TRBD2 may supply D (5 bases each). Sequencing used blood. This receptor was taken from a man between 18 and 29 years old in good health. CDR3 protein: CASSGGGRRETQYF. The CDR3 DNA is TGTGCCAGCAGTGGTGGGGGAAGGCGGGAGACCCAGTACTTC.